This is a list of T cell receptor beta chains from one sample in a study of blood T cell repertoires in COVID-19. Assay: immunoSEQ multiplex PCR; the TCRdb copy retains only in-frame clones and omits some. The sample includes about 200,000 clones, over 85% of them seen just once. The sequenced material came from PBMCs or T cells enriched from blood (not recorded which). The source of these receptors is a woman aged 30 to 39 with acute COVID-19. CDR3s include the opening cysteine and the closing phenylalanine or tryptophan. The order of the fields is D gene, V gene, J gene, clone size, CDR3 DNA, CDR3 protein. A D gene is named only where the DNA matches it firmly. For some rows the clone size is stated as once, few or many, or as a class when expanded; others skip it.

d_gene: TRBD1; v_gene: TRBV6-4; j_gene: TRBJ2-1; abundance: -; CDR3nt: TGTGCCAGCAGTTACAGGGGTAGCTCCTACAATGAGCAGTTCTTC; CDR3aa: CASSYRGSSYNEQFF
d_gene: TRBD2; v_gene: TRBV30; j_gene: TRBJ2-5; abundance: -; CDR3nt: TGTGCCTTGCAGGGAGGGGAGACCCAGTACTTC; CDR3aa: CALQGGETQYF
d_gene: TRBD1; v_gene: TRBV28; j_gene: TRBJ1-1; abundance: -; CDR3nt: TGTGCCAGCAGTTTATCTCCGACAGGGAGTGAAGCTTTCTTT; CDR3aa: CASSLSPTGSEAFF
d_gene: TRBD1; v_gene: TRBV13; j_gene: TRBJ2-4; abundance: once; CDR3nt: TGTGCCAGCAGCTATCACCCACAGGACAGGGGGGCGGGTGACAAAAACATTCAGTACTTC; CDR3aa: CASSYHPQDRGAGDKNIQYF
d_gene: -; v_gene: TRBV3-1/TRBV3-2; j_gene: TRBJ1-1; abundance: -; CDR3nt: TGTGCCAGCAGCTCCCTACTGGACACTGAAGCTTTCTTT; CDR3aa: CASSSLLDTEAFF
d_gene: TRBD1; v_gene: TRBV18; j_gene: TRBJ1-2; abundance: few; CDR3nt: TGTGCCAGCTCACCACCGGGGACAGGGACCGGCTACACCTTC; CDR3aa: CASSPPGTGTGYTF
d_gene: TRBD1; v_gene: TRBV6-5; j_gene: TRBJ1-1; abundance: -; CDR3nt: TGTGCCAGCGCGTTACAGGGGATCGGCACTGAAGCTTTCTTT; CDR3aa: CASALQGIGTEAFF
d_gene: -; v_gene: TRBV12-3/TRBV12-4; j_gene: TRBJ1-4; abundance: once; CDR3nt: TGTGCCAGCAGTTTACAGGGTGGTGAAAAACTGTTTTTT; CDR3aa: CASSLQGGEKLFF
d_gene: -; v_gene: TRBV6-1; j_gene: TRBJ1-5; abundance: -; CDR3nt: TGTGCCAGCAGTGAAAGTCTGACTACCGGGGTCGGTCAGCCCCAGCATTTT; CDR3aa: CASSESLTTGVGQPQHF
d_gene: TRBD1; v_gene: TRBV7-2; j_gene: TRBJ1-2; abundance: -; CDR3nt: TGTGCCAGCAGCTTAAGCGGGACAGGGATAGATGGCTACACCTTC; CDR3aa: CASSLSGTGIDGYTF
d_gene: TRBD2; v_gene: TRBV19; j_gene: TRBJ2-7; abundance: -; CDR3nt: TGTGCCAGTAGCCCCCGGGGGGGGCGCGGCGACGAGCAGTACTTC; CDR3aa: CASSPRGGRGDEQYF
d_gene: -; v_gene: TRBV12-3/TRBV12-4; j_gene: TRBJ1-2; abundance: -; CDR3nt: TGTGCCAGCAGTTTGACAGACCTTGGCTACACCTTC; CDR3aa: CASSLTDLGYTF
d_gene: -; v_gene: TRBV16; j_gene: TRBJ1-3; abundance: -; CDR3nt: TGTGCCAGCAGCCAATTTGACAGTTCAAAGTTGGGATCTGGAAACACCATATATTTT; CDR3aa: CASSQFDSSKLGSGNTIYF
d_gene: -; v_gene: TRBV4-1; j_gene: TRBJ1-5; abundance: -; CDR3nt: TGCGCCAGCAGCCAGGGGGCGGGGGTAAGGGCCCAGCATTTT; CDR3aa: CASSQGAGVRAQHF
d_gene: -; v_gene: TRBV24-1; j_gene: TRBJ1-2; abundance: -; CDR3nt: TGTGCCACCAGTGATCCGCAGTTGGGGGCGCGTCGTGGCTACACCTTC; CDR3aa: CATSDPQLGARRGYTF
d_gene: TRBD1; v_gene: TRBV5-5; j_gene: TRBJ1-2; abundance: -; CDR3nt: TGTGCCAGCAGCTCAACAGAGACAGGGGGCATTGGCTACACCTTC; CDR3aa: CASSSTETGGIGYTF
d_gene: TRBD1; v_gene: TRBV11-2; j_gene: TRBJ1-6; abundance: -; CDR3nt: TGTGCCAGCAGCGGGACAGGGTCCTATAATTCACCCCTCCACTTT; CDR3aa: CASSGTGSYNSPLHF
d_gene: -; v_gene: TRBV9; j_gene: TRBJ1-2; abundance: -; CDR3nt: TGTGCCAGCGACCCCTTCTACAGAATTAACTATGGCTACACCTTC; CDR3aa: CASDPFYRINYGYTF
d_gene: -; v_gene: TRBV6-6; j_gene: TRBJ2-7; abundance: few; CDR3nt: TGTGCCAGCAGTTACTCGCGGGACCGCGATAGCGAGCAGTACTTC; CDR3aa: CASSYSRDRDSEQYF
d_gene: TRBD1; v_gene: TRBV30; j_gene: TRBJ1-1; abundance: -; CDR3nt: TGTGCCTGGAGGGGACAGTCTGAAGCTTTCTTT; CDR3aa: CAWRGQSEAFF
d_gene: TRBD1; v_gene: TRBV18; j_gene: TRBJ1-5; abundance: -; CDR3nt: TGTGCCAGCTCACCGACAGGGGCTAATCAGCCCCAGCATTTT; CDR3aa: CASSPTGANQPQHF
d_gene: TRBD2; v_gene: TRBV9; j_gene: TRBJ2-5; abundance: -; CDR3nt: TGTGCCAGCAGCCCCGCCCAGTCTAGCGGTCCCGGGACCCAGTACTTC; CDR3aa: CASSPAQSSGPGTQYF
d_gene: TRBD1; v_gene: TRBV27; j_gene: TRBJ2-2; abundance: -; CDR3nt: TGTGCCAGCAGACCCCAGACAGGGATGAACACCGGGGAGCTGTTTTTT; CDR3aa: CASRPQTGMNTGELFF
d_gene: -; v_gene: TRBV5-6; j_gene: TRBJ1-4; abundance: few; CDR3nt: TGTGCCAGCAGCTTTTCTGCCCCCGGGGGAAAACTGTTTTTT; CDR3aa: CASSFSAPGGKLFF
d_gene: TRBD1; v_gene: TRBV5-1; j_gene: TRBJ2-7; abundance: -; CDR3nt: TGCGCCAGCAGCCCGACCAGGGGGAGCTCCTACGAGCAGTACTTC; CDR3aa: CASSPTRGSSYEQYF
d_gene: -; v_gene: TRBV28; j_gene: TRBJ1-4; abundance: -; CDR3nt: TGTGCCAGCAGTTTACCCAGGGTGGCTAATGAAAAACTGTTTTTT; CDR3aa: CASSLPRVANEKLFF
d_gene: TRBD1; v_gene: TRBV30; j_gene: TRBJ2-2; abundance: -; CDR3nt: TGTGCCTGGAGTGTTGTGACAGGGAGCGCCGGGGAGCTGTTTTTT; CDR3aa: CAWSVVTGSAGELFF
d_gene: -; v_gene: TRBV7-8; j_gene: TRBJ2-3; abundance: -; CDR3nt: TGTGCCAGCAGCTTCTCATCCCTTTACTCTAGCACAGATACGCAGTATTTT; CDR3aa: CASSFSSLYSSTDTQYF
d_gene: -; v_gene: TRBV30; j_gene: TRBJ1-1; abundance: -; CDR3nt: TGTGCCTGGAGTGTCGGGGATTACACTGAAGCTTTCTTT; CDR3aa: CAWSVGDYTEAFF
d_gene: -; v_gene: TRBV19; j_gene: TRBJ2-2; abundance: -; CDR3nt: TGTGCCAGTAGTATTCCCCCCCAGGGAGGACGCACCGGGGAGCTGTTTTTT; CDR3aa: CASSIPPQGGRTGELFF
d_gene: -; v_gene: TRBV25-1; j_gene: TRBJ2-2; abundance: -; CDR3nt: TGTGCCAGCAGTGATCCTGGACAAAGGTTCGCGAACACCGGGGAGCTGTTTTTT; CDR3aa: CASSDPGQRFANTGELFF
d_gene: -; v_gene: TRBV28; j_gene: TRBJ1-2; abundance: once; CDR3nt: TGTGCCAGCAGTTTAAGGAGGGCTATCTATGGCTACACCTTC; CDR3aa: CASSLRRAIYGYTF
d_gene: -; v_gene: TRBV18; j_gene: TRBJ1-1; abundance: -; CDR3nt: TGTGCCAGCTCACCAAGCCCCCAGGGTGGCGGGGTTGAAGCTTTCTTT; CDR3aa: CASSPSPQGGGVEAFF
d_gene: -; v_gene: TRBV30; j_gene: TRBJ1-6; abundance: -; CDR3nt: TGTGCCTGGAGTGTAGAGGCCAGGGCCCATTCACCCCTCCACTTT; CDR3aa: CAWSVEARAHSPLHF
d_gene: TRBD1; v_gene: TRBV5-1; j_gene: TRBJ2-2; abundance: -; CDR3nt: TGCGCCAGCAGCTTGGCCGCGACAGGGGGTACCGGGGAGCTGTTTTTT; CDR3aa: CASSLAATGGTGELFF
d_gene: -; v_gene: TRBV6-5; j_gene: TRBJ1-5; abundance: -; CDR3nt: TGTGCCAGCAGTTATCTTGGGGAGGGGCAGCCCCAGCATTTT; CDR3aa: CASSYLGEGQPQHF
d_gene: -; v_gene: TRBV29-1; j_gene: TRBJ1-5; abundance: -; CDR3nt: TGCAGCGTTGAAGATCATGATCAGCCCCAGCATTTT; CDR3aa: CSVEDHDQPQHF
d_gene: TRBD2; v_gene: TRBV5-4; j_gene: TRBJ2-7; abundance: -; CDR3nt: TGTGCCAGCAGCCCTGGGGGGACTAGCCGGTACCATTCCGACGAGCAGTACTTC; CDR3aa: CASSPGGTSRYHSDEQYF
d_gene: TRBD2; v_gene: TRBV5-1; j_gene: TRBJ2-7; abundance: -; CDR3nt: TGCGCCAGCAGCTTAGGGACTATATCGGGCGAGCAGTACTTC; CDR3aa: CASSLGTISGEQYF
d_gene: -; v_gene: TRBV7-9; j_gene: TRBJ1-5; abundance: -; CDR3nt: TGTGCCAGCAGCCCCCATCCTAGAGATAGCAATCAGCCCCAGCATTTT; CDR3aa: CASSPHPRDSNQPQHF
d_gene: TRBD1; v_gene: TRBV27; j_gene: TRBJ2-1; abundance: -; CDR3nt: TGTGCCAGCAGTCCGGGACAGGGGGCGATCGATCCCTCCTACAATGAGCAGTTCTTC; CDR3aa: CASSPGQGAIDPSYNEQFF
d_gene: -; v_gene: TRBV7-9; j_gene: TRBJ1-1; abundance: few; CDR3nt: TGTGCCAGCAGCTTGGACGCGGGGACTGAAGCTTTCTTT; CDR3aa: CASSLDAGTEAFF
d_gene: TRBD2; v_gene: TRBV6-5; j_gene: TRBJ2-1; abundance: -; CDR3nt: TGTGCCAGCAGCTCCTCACTCGGGACTAACGGGGTCTTC; CDR3aa: CASSSSLGTNGVF
d_gene: -; v_gene: TRBV5-4; j_gene: TRBJ1-2; abundance: few; CDR3nt: TGTGCCAGCAGCTTAGGGAGATTCTACACCTTC; CDR3aa: CASSLGRFYTF
d_gene: TRBD1; v_gene: TRBV15; j_gene: TRBJ1-3; abundance: -; CDR3nt: TGTGCCACCAGCAGTATACAGGGGGCGGGAGGAAACACCATATATTTT; CDR3aa: CATSSIQGAGGNTIYF
d_gene: -; v_gene: TRBV7-2; j_gene: TRBJ1-6; abundance: -; CDR3nt: TGTGCCAGCAGCGGGGGGTCCGGCTCACCCCTCCACTTT; CDR3aa: CASSGGSGSPLHF
d_gene: TRBD1; v_gene: TRBV6-2/TRBV6-3; j_gene: TRBJ2-5; abundance: -; CDR3nt: TGTGCCAGCAGTTACTCGACAGGGGTCGAGACCCAGTACTTC; CDR3aa: CASSYSTGVETQYF
d_gene: -; v_gene: TRBV3-1/TRBV3-2; j_gene: TRBJ1-1; abundance: once; CDR3nt: TGTGCCAGCAGCCAGATACCGAGGGAGAACACTGAAGCTTTCTTT; CDR3aa: CASSQIPRENTEAFF
d_gene: TRBD2; v_gene: TRBV5-1; j_gene: TRBJ2-3; abundance: -; CDR3nt: TGCGCCAGCAGCTTTAGCGGGGGGGCCCCAGATACGCAGTATTTT; CDR3aa: CASSFSGGAPDTQYF
d_gene: TRBD1; v_gene: TRBV27; j_gene: TRBJ2-3; abundance: few; CDR3nt: TGTGCCAGCAGGACGACAGGGGGCACAGATACGCAGTATTTT; CDR3aa: CASRTTGGTDTQYF
d_gene: TRBD2; v_gene: TRBV7-2; j_gene: TRBJ2-1; abundance: -; CDR3nt: TGTGCCAGCAGCTTACGTAGCGGGGCCACCCCCAATGAGCAGTTCTTC; CDR3aa: CASSLRSGATPNEQFF
d_gene: -; v_gene: TRBV4-1; j_gene: TRBJ1-5; abundance: -; CDR3nt: TGCGCCAGCAGCCAAGCTGCAGGGGTGGGGAGCAATCAGCCCCAGCATTTT; CDR3aa: CASSQAAGVGSNQPQHF
d_gene: TRBD1; v_gene: TRBV11-2; j_gene: TRBJ1-4; abundance: -; CDR3nt: TGTGCCAGCAGACTCAGGGGGATCGGCGAAAAACTGTTTTTT; CDR3aa: CASRLRGIGEKLFF
d_gene: -; v_gene: TRBV6-5; j_gene: TRBJ2-2; abundance: -; CDR3nt: TGTGCCAGCAGTTACGCGCGCGCGACGAACACCGGGGAGCTGTTTTTT; CDR3aa: CASSYARATNTGELFF
d_gene: -; v_gene: TRBV11-2; j_gene: TRBJ1-2; abundance: -; CDR3nt: TGTGCCAGCAGCTTAGACCTGGACAGTTCCGTGGGCTACACCTTC; CDR3aa: CASSLDLDSSVGYTF
d_gene: TRBD1; v_gene: TRBV10-1; j_gene: TRBJ1-5; abundance: -; CDR3nt: TGCGCCAGCAGCCCGGACCCGGGACAGGGCTCTTATAGCAATCAGCCCCAGCATTTT; CDR3aa: CASSPDPGQGSYSNQPQHF
d_gene: -; v_gene: TRBV5-8; j_gene: TRBJ1-2; abundance: -; CDR3nt: TGTGCCAGCAGCTTAAGTAGCCCACATGGCTACACCTTC; CDR3aa: CASSLSSPHGYTF
d_gene: -; v_gene: TRBV30; j_gene: TRBJ1-5; abundance: -; CDR3nt: TGTGCCTGGAGTGTACGGGGAGATCAGCCCCAGCATTTT; CDR3aa: CAWSVRGDQPQHF
d_gene: -; v_gene: TRBV4-1; j_gene: TRBJ1-1; abundance: -; CDR3nt: TGCGCCAGCAGCCCGGGCCCGGAGGGCACTGAAGCTTTCTTT; CDR3aa: CASSPGPEGTEAFF